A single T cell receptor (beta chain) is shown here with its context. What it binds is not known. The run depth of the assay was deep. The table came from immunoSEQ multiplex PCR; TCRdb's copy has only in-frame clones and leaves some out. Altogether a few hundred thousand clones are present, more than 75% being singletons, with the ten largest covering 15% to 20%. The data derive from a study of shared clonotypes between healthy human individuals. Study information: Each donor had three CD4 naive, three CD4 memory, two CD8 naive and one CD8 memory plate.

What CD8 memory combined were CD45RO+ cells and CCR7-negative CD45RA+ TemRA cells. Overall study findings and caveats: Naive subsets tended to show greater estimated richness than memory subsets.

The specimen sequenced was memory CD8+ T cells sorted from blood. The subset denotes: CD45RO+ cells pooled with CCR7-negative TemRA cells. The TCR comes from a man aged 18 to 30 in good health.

CDR3 residues: CASSVGDPGNTIYF. Here the CDR3 DNA reads TGTGCCAGCAGCGTGGGGGACCCCGGAAACACCATATATTTT. The rearrangement links TRBV9 to TRBJ1-3; a weak D match, TRBD1 (5 bases). The CDR3 is 14 amino acids. Trimming took off 2 bases at V and 4 bases at J, with 10 bases between the two ends. Germline loops: CDR1 SGDLS, CDR2 YYNGEE.